What follows describes a single T cell receptor beta chain. The antigen is unknown. Noted treatment: oral pan-JAK inhibitor, 5-10 mg twice daily. This sample is part of a study of CD8+ T cells in alopecia areata. Overall study findings and caveats: Uncertain still, given a single nonresponder, is whether baseline CD8+ expansion links to response. Scalp sample data also include resident alphabeta T cells from normal skin.

CDR3 length: 11 amino acids. The V gene lost 0 bases and the J gene lost 5 bases, with 4 bases spanning the gap. Germline values: CDR1 DFQATT, CDR2 SNEGSKA (reference sequence). RNA extraction was followed by reverse transcription into cDNA, which acted as the sequencing template. TCRdb's copy holds only in-frame clones and misses some; the assay was immunoSEQ multiplex PCR. The sample gives around 190,000 clones, over 55% of which show up once; 0.85% to 1.3% is in the top ten. The sample consisted of CD4+ T cells sorted from blood, taken at week 24, from a patient treated with tofacitinib. The TCR comes from a human donor with alopecia areata. This sequence joins TRBV20-1 and TRBJ2-5; D is ambiguous. This chain's CDR3 is CSARDHETQYF. In nucleotides, the CDR3 is TGCAGTGCTAGAGATCATGAGACCCAGTACTTC.